This TCR beta chain came from a study of T-cell reconstitution after alpha-beta-depleted transplantation in children. Overall study results and limits: Expanded graft clones, several hundred of them, were reportedly the source of alpha-beta T cells about two months after transplant. Some patients' high day-60 TCRbeta diversity was attributed to recipient cells surviving conditioning. T-cell counts and diversity were attributed mostly to newly produced T cells one year after transplant.

This CDR3 comprises 17 residues. V gave up 1 base and J gave up 4 bases; unmatched junction bases: 10. TCRbeta library preparation incorporated unique molecular identifiers. One entry per CDR3 protein results from TCRdb running MiXCR on the PCR reads. The sample carries approximately 980,000 distinct CDR3 sequences, about 26% recorded once. This clonotype was counted between two and nine times. The antigen remains undetermined. This specimen was PBMCs, mostly from graft donor cells, taken 360 days after TCRalphabeta/CD19-depleted stem cell transplant. This rearrangement joins TRBV12-3 or TRBV12-4 to TRBJ2-3, with 8 positions matching TRBD2. This TCR was sampled from a boy under two years old who had a stem cell transplant for SCID, so the T cells may come from the graft donor. The CDR3 sequence is CASSLVARRGAADTQYF. The CDR3 DNA reads TGTGCCAGCAGTTTAGTGGCCCGGCGGGGGGCGGCAGATACGCAGTATTTT.